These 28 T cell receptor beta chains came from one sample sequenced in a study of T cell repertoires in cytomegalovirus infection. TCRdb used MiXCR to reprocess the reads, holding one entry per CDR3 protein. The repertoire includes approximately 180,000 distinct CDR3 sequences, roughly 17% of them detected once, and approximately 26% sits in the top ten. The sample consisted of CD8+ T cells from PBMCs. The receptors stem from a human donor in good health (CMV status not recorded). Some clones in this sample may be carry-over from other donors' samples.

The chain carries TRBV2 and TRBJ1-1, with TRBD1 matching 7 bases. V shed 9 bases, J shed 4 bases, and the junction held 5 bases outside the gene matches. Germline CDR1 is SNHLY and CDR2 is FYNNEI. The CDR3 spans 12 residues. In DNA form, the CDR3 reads TGTGCCAGGACAGGGTTGGGCACTGAAGCTTTCTTT. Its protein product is CARTGLGTEAFF.

The CDR3 reads CASSLGVTGLLDTQYF. As DNA, the CDR3 is TGTGCCAGCAGCTTAGGGGTGACAGGGCTATTGGATACGCAGTATTTT. The chain uses TRBV7-8 and TRBJ2-3; 7 bases line up with TRBD1. This CDR3 is 16 amino acids long. J was trimmed by 6 bases and V by 1 base; bases with no gene match: 10. From germline, CDR1 is SGHVS and CDR2 FQNEAQ.

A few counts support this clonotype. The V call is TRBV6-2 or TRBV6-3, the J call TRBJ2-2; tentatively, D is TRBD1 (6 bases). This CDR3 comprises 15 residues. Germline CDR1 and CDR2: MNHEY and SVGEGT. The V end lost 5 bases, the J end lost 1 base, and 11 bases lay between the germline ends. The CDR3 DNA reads TGTGCCAGCAGTACTCTACAGGGGAACACCGGGGAGCTGTTTTTT. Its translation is CASSTLQGNTGELFF.

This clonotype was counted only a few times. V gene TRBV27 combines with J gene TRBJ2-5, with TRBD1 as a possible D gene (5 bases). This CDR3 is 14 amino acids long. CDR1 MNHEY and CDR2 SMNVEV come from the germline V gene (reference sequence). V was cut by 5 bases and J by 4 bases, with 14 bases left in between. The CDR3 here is CASSRSRVRETQYF. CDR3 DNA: TGTGCCAGCAGTCGCTCCAGGGTGAGAGAGACCCAGTACTTC.

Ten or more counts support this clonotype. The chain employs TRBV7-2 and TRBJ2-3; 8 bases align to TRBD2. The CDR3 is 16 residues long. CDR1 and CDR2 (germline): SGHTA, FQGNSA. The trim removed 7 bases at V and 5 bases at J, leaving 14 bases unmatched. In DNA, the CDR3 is TGTGCCAGCATCCTTTTCCGGGGACTAGGAGGAGATACGCAGTATTTT. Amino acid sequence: CASILFRGLGGDTQYF.

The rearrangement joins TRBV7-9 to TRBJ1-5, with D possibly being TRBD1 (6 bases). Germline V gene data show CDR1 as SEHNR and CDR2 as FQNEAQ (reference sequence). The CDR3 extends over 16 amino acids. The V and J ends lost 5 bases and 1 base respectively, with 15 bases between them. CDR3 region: CASSPTGGLSNQPQHF. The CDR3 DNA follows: TGTGCCAGCAGCCCCACCGGGGGCCTGAGCAATCAGCCCCAGCATTTT.

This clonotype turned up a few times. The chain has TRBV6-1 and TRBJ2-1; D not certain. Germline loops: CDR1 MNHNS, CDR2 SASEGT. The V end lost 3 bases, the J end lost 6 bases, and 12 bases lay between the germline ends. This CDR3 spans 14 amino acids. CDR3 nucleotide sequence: TGTGCCAGCAGTGACATGGAGAGGCTCAATGAGCAGTTCTTC. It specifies CASSDMERLNEQFF.

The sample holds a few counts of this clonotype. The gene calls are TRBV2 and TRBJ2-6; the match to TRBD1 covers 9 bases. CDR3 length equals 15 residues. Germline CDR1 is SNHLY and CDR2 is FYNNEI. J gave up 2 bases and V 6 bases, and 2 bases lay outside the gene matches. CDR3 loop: CASRDRGAGANVLTF. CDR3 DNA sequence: TGTGCCAGCAGGGACAGGGGAGCTGGGGCCAACGTCCTGACTTTC.

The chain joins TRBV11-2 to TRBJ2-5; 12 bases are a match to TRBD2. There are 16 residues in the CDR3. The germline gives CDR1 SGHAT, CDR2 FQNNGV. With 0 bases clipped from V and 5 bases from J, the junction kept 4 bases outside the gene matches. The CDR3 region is CASSLEGLAGRETQYF. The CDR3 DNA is TGTGCCAGCAGCTTAGAAGGACTAGCGGGGAGGGAGACCCAGTACTTC.

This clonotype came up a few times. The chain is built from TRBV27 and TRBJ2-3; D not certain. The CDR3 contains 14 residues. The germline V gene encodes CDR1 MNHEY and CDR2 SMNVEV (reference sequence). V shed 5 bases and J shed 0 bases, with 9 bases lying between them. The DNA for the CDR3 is TGTGCCAGCAGTAGAATGGGGAGCACAGATACGCAGTATTTT. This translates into CASSRMGSTDTQYF.

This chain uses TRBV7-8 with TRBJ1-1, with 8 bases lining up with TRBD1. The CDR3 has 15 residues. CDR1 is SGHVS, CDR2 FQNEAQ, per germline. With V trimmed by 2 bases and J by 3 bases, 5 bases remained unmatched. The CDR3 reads CASSLMGQAYTEAFF. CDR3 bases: TGTGCCAGCAGCTTAATGGGACAGGCTTACACTGAAGCTTTCTTT.

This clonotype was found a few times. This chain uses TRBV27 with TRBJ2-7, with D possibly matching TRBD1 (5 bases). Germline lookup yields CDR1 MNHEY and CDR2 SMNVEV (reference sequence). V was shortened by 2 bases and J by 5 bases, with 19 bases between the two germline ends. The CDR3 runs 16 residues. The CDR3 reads CASSLQGFGVRNEQYF. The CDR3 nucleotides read TGTGCCAGCAGTTTACAGGGTTTCGGCGTTCGGAACGAGCAGTACTTC.

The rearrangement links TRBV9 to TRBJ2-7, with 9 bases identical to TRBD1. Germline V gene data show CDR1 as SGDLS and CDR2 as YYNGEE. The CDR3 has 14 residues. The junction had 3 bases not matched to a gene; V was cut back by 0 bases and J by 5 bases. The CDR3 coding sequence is TGTGCCAGCAGCGTAGGACAGGGGGATGACGAGCAGTACTTC. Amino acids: CASSVGQGDDEQYF.

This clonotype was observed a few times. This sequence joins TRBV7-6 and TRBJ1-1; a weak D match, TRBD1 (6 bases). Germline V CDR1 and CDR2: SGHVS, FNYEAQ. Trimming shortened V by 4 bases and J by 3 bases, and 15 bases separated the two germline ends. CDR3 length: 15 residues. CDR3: CASSYPRGADTEAFF. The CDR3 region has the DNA TGTGCCAGCAGCTATCCCAGGGGCGCGGACACTGAAGCTTTCTTT.

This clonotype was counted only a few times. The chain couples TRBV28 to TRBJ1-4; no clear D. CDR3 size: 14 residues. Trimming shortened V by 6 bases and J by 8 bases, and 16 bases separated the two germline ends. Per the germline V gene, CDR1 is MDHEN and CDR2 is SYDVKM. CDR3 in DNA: TGTGCCAGCAGCCCCACCGGGGAAATCGAAAAACTGTTTTTT. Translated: CASSPTGEIEKLFF. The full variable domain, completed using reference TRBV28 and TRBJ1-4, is DVKVTQSSRYLVKRTGEKVFLECVQDMDHENMFWYRQDPGLGLRLIYFSYDVKMKEKGDIPEGYSVSREKKERFSLILESASTNQTSMYLCASSPTGEIEKLFFGSGTQLSVL.

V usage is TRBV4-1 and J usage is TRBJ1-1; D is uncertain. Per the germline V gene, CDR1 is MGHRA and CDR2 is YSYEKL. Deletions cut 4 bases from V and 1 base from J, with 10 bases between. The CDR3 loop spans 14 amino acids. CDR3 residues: CASSPPRRNTEAFF. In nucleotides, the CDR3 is TGCGCCAGCAGCCCCCCTCGACGGAACACTGAAGCTTTCTTT.

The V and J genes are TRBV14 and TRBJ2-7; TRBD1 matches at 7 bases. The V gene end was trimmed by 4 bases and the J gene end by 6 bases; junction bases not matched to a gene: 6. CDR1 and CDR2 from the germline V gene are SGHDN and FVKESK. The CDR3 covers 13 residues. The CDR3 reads CASSPTGFGEQYF. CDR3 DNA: TGTGCCAGCAGCCCGACAGGGTTTGGCGAGCAGTACTTC.

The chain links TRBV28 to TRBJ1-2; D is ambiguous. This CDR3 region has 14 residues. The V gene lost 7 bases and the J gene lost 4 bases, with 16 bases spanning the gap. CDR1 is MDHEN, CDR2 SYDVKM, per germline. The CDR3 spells CASIPAGLSYGYTF. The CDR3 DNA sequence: TGTGCCAGCATCCCAGCGGGCCTTAGCTATGGCTACACCTTC.

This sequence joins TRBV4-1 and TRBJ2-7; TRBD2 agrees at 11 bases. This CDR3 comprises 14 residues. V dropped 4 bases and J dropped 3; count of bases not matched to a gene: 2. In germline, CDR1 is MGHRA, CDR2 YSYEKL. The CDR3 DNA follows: TGCGCCAGCAGCCTAGCGGGGGGGGTCTACGAGCAGTACTTC. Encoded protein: CASSLAGGVYEQYF.

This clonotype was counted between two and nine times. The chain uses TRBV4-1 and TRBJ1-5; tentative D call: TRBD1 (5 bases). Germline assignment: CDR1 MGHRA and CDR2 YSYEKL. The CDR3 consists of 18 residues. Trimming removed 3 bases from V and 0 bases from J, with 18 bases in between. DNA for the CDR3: TGCGCCAGCAGCCAGGGGCCAGCCATCCCATATAGCAATCAGCCCCAGCATTTT. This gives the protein CASSQGPAIPYSNQPQHF.

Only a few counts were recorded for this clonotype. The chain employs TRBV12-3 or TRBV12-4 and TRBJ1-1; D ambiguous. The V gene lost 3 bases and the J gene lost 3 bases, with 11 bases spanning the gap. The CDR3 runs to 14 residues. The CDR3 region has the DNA TGTGCCAGCAGTTTTACCAACCGGGACACTGAAGCTTTCTTT. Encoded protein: CASSFTNRDTEAFF.

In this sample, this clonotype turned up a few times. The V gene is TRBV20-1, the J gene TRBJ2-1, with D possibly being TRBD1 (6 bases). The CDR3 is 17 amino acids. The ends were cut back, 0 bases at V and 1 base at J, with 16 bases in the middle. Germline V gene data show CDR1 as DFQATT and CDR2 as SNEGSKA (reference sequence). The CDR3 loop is CSARDDPRQVSYNEQFF. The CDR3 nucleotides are TGCAGTGCTAGAGATGATCCGAGACAGGTGTCCTACAATGAGCAGTTCTTC.

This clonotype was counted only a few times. The chain's CDR3 is CASSYWDEQFF. CDR3 in DNA: TGTGCCAGCAGTTACTGGGATGAGCAGTTCTTC. The chain recombines TRBV6-2 or TRBV6-3 with TRBJ2-1; D is ambiguous. The CDR3 is made up of 11 amino acids. Between the trimmed V and J ends, which lost 1 base and 8 bases, there was a span of 3 bases. Germline CDR1 MNHEY, CDR2 SVGEGT.

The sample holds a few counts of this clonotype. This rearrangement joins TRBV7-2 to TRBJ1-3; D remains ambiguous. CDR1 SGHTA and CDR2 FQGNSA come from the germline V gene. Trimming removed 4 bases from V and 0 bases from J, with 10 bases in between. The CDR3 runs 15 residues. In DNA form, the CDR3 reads TGTGCCAGCAGCTCCCTAGACGGCTCTGGAAACACCATATATTTT. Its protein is CASSSLDGSGNTIYF.

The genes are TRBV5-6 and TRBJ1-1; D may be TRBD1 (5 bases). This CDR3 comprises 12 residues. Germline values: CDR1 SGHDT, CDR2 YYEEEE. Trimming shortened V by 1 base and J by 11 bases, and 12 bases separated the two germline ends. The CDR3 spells CASSLRWDEAFF. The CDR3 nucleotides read TGTGCCAGCAGCTTGAGGTGGGACGAGGCTTTCTTT.

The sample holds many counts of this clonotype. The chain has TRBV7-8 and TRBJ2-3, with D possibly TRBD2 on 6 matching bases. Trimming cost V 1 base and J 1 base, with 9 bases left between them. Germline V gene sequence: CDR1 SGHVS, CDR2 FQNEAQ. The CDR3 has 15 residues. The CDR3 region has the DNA TGTGCCAGCAGCTTAGTTGCTAGCGGCACAGATACGCAGTATTTT. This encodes CASSLVASGTDTQYF.

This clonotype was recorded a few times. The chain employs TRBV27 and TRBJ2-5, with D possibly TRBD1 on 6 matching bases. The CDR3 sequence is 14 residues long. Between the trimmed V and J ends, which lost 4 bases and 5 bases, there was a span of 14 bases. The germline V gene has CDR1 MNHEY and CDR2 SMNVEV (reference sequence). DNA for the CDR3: TGTGCCAGCAGTTCCTCAGGGGCTGGGGAGACCCAGTACTTC. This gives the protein CASSSSGAGETQYF.

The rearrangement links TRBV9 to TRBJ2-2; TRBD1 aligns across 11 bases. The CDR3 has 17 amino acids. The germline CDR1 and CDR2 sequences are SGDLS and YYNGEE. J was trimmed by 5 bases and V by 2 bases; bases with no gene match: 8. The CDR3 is CASSVDGTGGRTGELFF. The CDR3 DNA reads TGTGCCAGCAGCGTCGATGGGACAGGGGGAAGGACCGGGGAGCTGTTTTTT. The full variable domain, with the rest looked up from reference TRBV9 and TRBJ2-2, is DSGVTQTPKHLITATGQRVTLRCSPRSGDLSVYWYQQSLDQGLQFLIQYYNGEERAKGNILERFSAQQFPDLHSELNLSSLELGDSALYFCASSVDGTGGRTGELFFGEGSRLTVL.